This T cell receptor beta chain was recorded in a study of blood T cell repertoires in COVID-19. V trimming: 2 bases; J trimming: 9 bases; junction bases outside the gene matches: 8. Germline assignment: CDR1 SEHNR and CDR2 FQNEAQ (reference sequence). This CDR3 region has 16 residues. Enrolled through a virtual design, the participants were between 18 and 89 years of age and came from approximately 25 US areas. The study assigned cohorts using participant-reported clinical history. Sequenced by immunoSEQ multiplex PCR; TCRdb stores in-frame clones only, minus some. The profile shows 200,000 to 250,000 clones, roughly four fifths of them singletons.

Sequencing was performed on PBMCs or T cells enriched from blood (not recorded which). The V and J genes are TRBV7-9 and TRBJ1-6, with TRBD1 matching over 9 bases. The TCR comes from a woman aged 55-70 years who had recovered from COVID-19. CDR3 coding DNA: TGTGCCAGCAGCTTATCTTCCGGACAGGGGACTTCACCCCTCCACTTT. As protein: CASSLSSGQGTSPLHF.